This T cell receptor (beta chain) was captured by sequencing in a study of PD-1 blockade in classical Hodgkin lymphoma. Relapses following autologous stem cell transplantation were seen in all patients, with brentuximab vedotin exposure varying. The CDR3 is 21 residues long. Trimming shortened V by 4 bases and J by 3 bases, and 35 bases separated the two germline ends. The germline V gene encodes CDR1 SGHRS and CDR2 YFSETQ. Measured with immunoSEQ multiplex PCR; TCRdb has only the in-frame clones, and not every one. The data show about 110,000 clones, roughly nine tenths seen once. This sequence originates from a human donor with classical Hodgkin lymphoma. The rearrangement joins TRBV5-1 to TRBJ2-7; D possibly matches TRBD1 or TRBD2 (6 bases each). The sequenced sample was peripheral blood mononuclear cells (PBMCs), obtained before the second cycle of nivolumab. The CDR3 bases are TGCGCCAGCAGCATCGCAGGGATTTCTCAACCCAACACCCGGGGGCTCTACGAGCAGTACTTC. Amino acid sequence: CASSIAGISQPNTRGLYEQYF.